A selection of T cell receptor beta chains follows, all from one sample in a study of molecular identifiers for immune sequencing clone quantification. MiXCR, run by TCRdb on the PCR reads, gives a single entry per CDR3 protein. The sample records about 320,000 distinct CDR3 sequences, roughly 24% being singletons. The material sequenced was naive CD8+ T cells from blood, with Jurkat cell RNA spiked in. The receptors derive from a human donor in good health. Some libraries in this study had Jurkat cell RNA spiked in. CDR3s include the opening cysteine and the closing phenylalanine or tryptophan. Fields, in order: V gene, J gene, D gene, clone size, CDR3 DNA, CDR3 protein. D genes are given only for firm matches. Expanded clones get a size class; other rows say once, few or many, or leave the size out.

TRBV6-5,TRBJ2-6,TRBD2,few,TGTGCCAGCAGTTACTGGCTAGCGGAAGACTCTGGGGCCAACGTCCTGACTTTC,CASSYWLAEDSGANVLTF
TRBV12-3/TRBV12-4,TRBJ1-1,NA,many,TGTGCCAGCAGACCCTCCCCGGGACAGAACACTGAAGCTTTCTTT,CASRPSPGQNTEAFF
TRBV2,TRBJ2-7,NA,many,TGTGCCAGCAGTCGCCGACCGAGCTCCTACGAGCAGTACTTC,CASSRRPSSYEQYF
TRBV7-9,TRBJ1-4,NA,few,TGTGCCAGCAGCTTTGGTGGCAGACTTAATGAAAAACTGTTTTTT,CASSFGGRLNEKLFF
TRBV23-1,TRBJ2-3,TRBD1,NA,TGCGCCAGCAGTCAATCAATGGGAGGACAGGGGGATCAGGGCACAGATACGCAGTATTTT,CASSQSMGGQGDQGTDTQYF
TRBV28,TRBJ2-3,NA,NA,TGTGCCAGCAGCCTTGACACGGGCACAGATACGCAGTATTTT,CASSLDTGTDTQYF
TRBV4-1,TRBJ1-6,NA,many,TGCGCCAGCAGCAAAGGGGGGGATTCACCCCTCCACTTT,CASSKGGDSPLHF
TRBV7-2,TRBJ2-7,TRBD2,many,TGTGCCAGCAGCTTCGGCGGGAGGACCTACGAGCAGTACTTC,CASSFGGRTYEQYF
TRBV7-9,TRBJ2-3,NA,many,TGTGCCAGCACCGAAGTAGAGGGTAGCACAGATACGCAGTATTTT,CASTEVEGSTDTQYF
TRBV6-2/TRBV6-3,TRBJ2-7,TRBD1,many,TGTGCCAGCAATGCCCGGGACAGCTCCTACGAGCAGTACTTC,CASNARDSSYEQYF
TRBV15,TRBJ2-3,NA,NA,TGTGCCACCAGCACAGAATGGGATACGCAGTATTTT,CATSTEWDTQYF
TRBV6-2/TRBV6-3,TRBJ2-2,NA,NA,TGTGCCAGCAGTTACGAGGTTTGGAGAACTAACACCGGGGAGCTGTTTTTT,CASSYEVWRTNTGELFF
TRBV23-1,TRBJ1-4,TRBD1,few,TGCGCCAGCAGTCGCCCTCCGACGGACAGGGTTGCAACTAATGAAAAACTGTTTTTT,CASSRPPTDRVATNEKLFF
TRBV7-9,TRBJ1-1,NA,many,TGTGCCAGCAGCTTAGCGGTGGCGGGAGACACTGAAGCTTTCTTT,CASSLAVAGDTEAFF
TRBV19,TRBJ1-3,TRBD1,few,TGTGCCAGTAGTCCTCAGGGGGGGCGGAGCAGCTCTGGAAACACCATATATTTT,CASSPQGGRSSSGNTIYF
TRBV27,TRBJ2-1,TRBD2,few,TGTGCCAGCAGTCCCGGACTAGCGGAGGTCATGATCTTC,CASSPGLAEVMIF
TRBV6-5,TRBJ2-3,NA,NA,TGTGCCAGCACGGGGTGGCCAGATACGCAGTATTTT,CASTGWPDTQYF
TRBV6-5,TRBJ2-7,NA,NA,TGTGCCAGCAGTTACGGACAGAATTCCTACGAGCAGTACTTC,CASSYGQNSYEQYF
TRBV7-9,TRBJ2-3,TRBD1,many,TGTGCCAGCAGCCCCAGACAGGGGGAGATAGTCACAGATACGCAGTATTTT,CASSPRQGEIVTDTQYF
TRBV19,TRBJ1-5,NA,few,TGTGCCAGTGGGGAGGGAGATCAGCCCCAGCATTTT,CASGEGDQPQHF
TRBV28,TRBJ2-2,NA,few,TGTGCCAGCAGTTTAAAAGGGGTGGCCGGGGAGCTGTTTTTT,CASSLKGVAGELFF
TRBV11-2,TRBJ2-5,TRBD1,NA,TGTGCCAGCAGCTTAGCCCTCCCAAGGACAGGGGAAGAGACCCAGTACTTC,CASSLALPRTGEETQYF
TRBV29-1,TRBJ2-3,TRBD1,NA,TGCAGCGTTGAAGATCCCACGAGACAGGGTATACATACGCAGTATTTT,CSVEDPTRQGIHTQYF
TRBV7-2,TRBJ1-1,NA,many,TGTGCCAGCAGCCCACAAGCAGGGAGTTTTGCGGATACTGAAGCTTTCTTT,CASSPQAGSFADTEAFF
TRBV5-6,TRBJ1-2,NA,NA,TGTGCCAGCAGCTTGGCTATCTTGACAGCTAACTATGGCTACACCTTC,CASSLAILTANYGYTF
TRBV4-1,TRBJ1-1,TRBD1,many,TGCGCCAGCAGCCCTGGACAGGGCGGCACTGAAGCTTTCTTT,CASSPGQGGTEAFF
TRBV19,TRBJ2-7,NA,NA,TGTGCCAGTAGTACCCCTCGGGACGCAAGGGAGGAGCAGTACTTC,CASSTPRDAREEQYF
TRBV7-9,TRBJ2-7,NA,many,TGTGCCAGCAGCTTAGAGTTGGGGGCGGGTGAGCAGTACTTC,CASSLELGAGEQYF
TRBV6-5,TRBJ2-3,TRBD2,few,TGTGCCAGCAGTATGGGACTAAACTCGGGCACAGATACGCAGTATTTT,CASSMGLNSGTDTQYF
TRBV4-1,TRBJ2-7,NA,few,TGCGCCAGCAGCCAAGAACCAGGGGTGTACGAGCAGTACTTC,CASSQEPGVYEQYF
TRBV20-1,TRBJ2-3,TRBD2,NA,TGCAGTGCTAGAGTGGGACTAGCCAGCACAGATACGCAGTATTTT,CSARVGLASTDTQYF
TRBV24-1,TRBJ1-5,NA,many,TGTGCCACCAGTGATCATAGCAATCAGCCCCAGCATTTT,CATSDHSNQPQHF
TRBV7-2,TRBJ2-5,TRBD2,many,TGCGCCAGCAGCTTGGGATTAGCGGGGGGCCTCCAAGAGACCCAGTACTTC,CASSLGLAGGLQETQYF
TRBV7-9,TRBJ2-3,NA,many,TGTGCCAGCAGCTTAGCCCCAGGGTTTGGCACAGATACGCAGTATTTT,CASSLAPGFGTDTQYF
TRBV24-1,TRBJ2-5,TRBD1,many,TGTGCCACCAGTGATCGACAGGGGCCCGAGACCCAGTACTTC,CATSDRQGPETQYF
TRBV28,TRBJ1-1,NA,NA,TGTGACAGCAGGACGGGGACTGAAGCTTTCTTT,CDSRTGTEAFF
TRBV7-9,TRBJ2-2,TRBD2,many,TGTGCCAGCAGCCCCCTTGGGGGGGCCGGGGAGCTGTTTTTT,CASSPLGGAGELFF
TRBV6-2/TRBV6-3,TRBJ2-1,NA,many,TGTGCCAGCAGTTACTCTTGGGGGTTTGAGTTCTTC,CASSYSWGFEFF
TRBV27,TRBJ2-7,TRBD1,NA,TGTGCCAGCAGTCCGGGACAGGCCTACGAGCGGTACTTC,CASSPGQAYERYF
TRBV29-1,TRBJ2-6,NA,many,TGCAGCGTTGAAGGGACACCTAACTCTGGGGCCAACGTCCTGACTTTC,CSVEGTPNSGANVLTF
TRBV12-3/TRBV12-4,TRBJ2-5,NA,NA,TGTGCCAGCAGTTTAGCGCCTAGCCGAGAGACCCAGTACTTC,CASSLAPSRETQYF
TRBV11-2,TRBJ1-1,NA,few,TGTGCCAGCAGCTCAGGAGGGATGGGGATCACTGAAGCTTTCTTT,CASSSGGMGITEAFF
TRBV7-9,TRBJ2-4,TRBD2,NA,TGTGCCAGCAGCTCTTCTAGCGGACTAGCCAAAAACATTCAGTACTTC,CASSSSSGLAKNIQYF
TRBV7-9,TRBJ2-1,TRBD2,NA,TGTGCCAGCAGCGCCCCCTCGGGGACTAGCGGGGGCGATCGCTCCTACAATGAGCAGTTCTTC,CASSAPSGTSGGDRSYNEQFF
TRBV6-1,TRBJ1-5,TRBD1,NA,TGTGCCAGCAGTGAAGCGTTCCCCCCCCAGGGGGCCTTGCCCCAGCGTTTT,CASSEAFPPQGALPQRF
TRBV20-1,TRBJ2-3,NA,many,TGCAGTGCTAGCCCCTACGATACGGGGCTTACTAGCACAGATACGCAGTATTTT,CSASPYDTGLTSTDTQYF
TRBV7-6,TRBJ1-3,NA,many,TGTGCCAGCAGCCCGATCCTGGGTGGCTCTGGAAACACCATATATTTT,CASSPILGGSGNTIYF
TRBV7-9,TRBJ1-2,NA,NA,TGTGCCAGCAGCCCCATAGGCCTAGGACAGTTGTATGGCTACACCTTC,CASSPIGLGQLYGYTF
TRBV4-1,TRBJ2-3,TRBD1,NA,TGCGCCAGCAGCCAAGGACAGGGGCCAGATACGCAGTATTTT,CASSQGQGPDTQYF
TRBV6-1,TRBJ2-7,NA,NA,TGTGCCAGCAGTGAAGTCCTAGGGTCGGCAGGCAGGTACGAGCAGTACTTC,CASSEVLGSAGRYEQYF
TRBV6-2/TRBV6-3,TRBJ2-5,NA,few,TGTGCCGTCACGGGACAACAAGAGACCCAGTACTTC,CAVTGQQETQYF
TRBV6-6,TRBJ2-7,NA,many,TGTGCCAGCAGTTACGGTCCCGAGCAGTACTTC,CASSYGPEQYF
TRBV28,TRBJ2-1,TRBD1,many,TGTGCCAGCACATTGGGCACGGGACAGGGCCCTTACGAGCAGTTCTTC,CASTLGTGQGPYEQFF
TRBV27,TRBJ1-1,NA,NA,TGTGCCAGCAGTTTACTAGGGGTCACCCGACTGAACACTGGAGCTTTCTTT,CASSLLGVTRLNTGAFF
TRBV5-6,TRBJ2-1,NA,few,TGTGCCAGCAGCTTGTGGGGGGCTGACGCGGAGCAGTTCTTC,CASSLWGADAEQFF
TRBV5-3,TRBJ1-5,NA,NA,TGTGCCAGCAGCGAAATAGAGGCTAGCAATCAGCCCCAGCATTTT,CASSEIEASNQPQHF
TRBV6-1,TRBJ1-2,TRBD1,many,TGTGCCAGCAGTGAAAACGTGGGGACAGGGGGCTTTGGCTACACCTTC,CASSENVGTGGFGYTF